What follows is one T cell receptor (beta chain) and its context. Its antigen remains unidentified. This entry is derived from a study of long-term antiretroviral therapy in people with HIV. The authors ran the immunoSEQ assay, v3.0, at survey level. Data came from immunoSEQ multiplex PCR; TCRdb stores just in-frame clones and leaves some out. The sample has over 8,500 clones; around four fifths are singletons. The J segment lost 1 base and the V segment lost 0 bases, leaving 4 bases of the junction unmatched. The CDR3 length is 16 residues. Germline assignment: CDR1 SGDLS and CDR2 YYNGEE. Study results and limitations: All time points showed a repertoire dominated by clones expanded before ART. Collection of the blood took place between 2004 and 2017. The ART regimens in use then may have been less effective than current ones.

The sequence came from a man in his fifties with HIV. V gene TRBV9 combines with J gene TRBJ2-3, with TRBD2 matching 8 bases. Here the sequenced sample was unsorted PBMCs, taken 7 to 7.5 years after starting antiretroviral therapy. CDR3 sequence (DNA): TGTGCCAGCAGCGTAGAAAGCGGGGGAGGCACAGATACGCAGTATTTT. Its translation: CASSVESGGGTDTQYF.